Listed below are T cell receptor beta chains from one sample, sequenced in a study of beta chain features in type 1 diabetes. Only in-frame clones appear in the TCRdb table, and some are missing; sequencing was by immunoSEQ multiplex PCR. The profile shows about 900,000 clones, about 17% of them singletons. Sample: naive CD4+ T cells from blood. Receptors were obtained from a woman between 18 and 29 years old in good health. Each CDR3 is given with its conserved first and last residue. D genes are given only for firm matches. Only some rows state a clone size, as once, few, many or a class for expanded clones.

v_gene	abundance	j_gene	d_gene	CDR3aa	CDR3nt
TRBV7-2	few	TRBJ2-2	NA	CASSLSGPNTGELFF	TGTGCCAGCAGCTTAAGTGGACCAAACACCGGGGAGCTGTTTTTT
TRBV7-2	NA	TRBJ2-1	NA	CASSSRARRDEQFF	TGTGCCAGCAGTTCCCGGGCCCGTCGAGATGAGCAGTTCTTC
TRBV19	NA	TRBJ2-5	NA	CASSIVLNPVTWQETQYF	TGTGCCAGTAGTATCGTTCTCAACCCCGTGACCTGGCAAGAGACCCAGTACTTC
TRBV29-1	NA	TRBJ2-3	NA	CSVIGDGTSTDTQYF	TGCAGCGTGATAGGCGACGGAACTAGCACAGATACGCAGTATTTT
TRBV19	NA	TRBJ2-3	NA	CASSGGIGDTQYF	TGTGCCAGTAGTGGGGGGATTGGAGATACGCAGTATTTT
TRBV29-1	few	TRBJ1-1	TRBD1	CSVAGTGDTEAFF	TGCAGCGTGGCCGGGACAGGGGACACTGAAGCTTTCTTT
TRBV7-2	NA	TRBJ2-1	TRBD1	CASSRGPIYNEQFF	TGTGCCAGCAGCAGGGGGCCGATCTACAATGAGCAGTTCTTC
TRBV5-6	NA	TRBJ1-5	NA	CASSTLRGTDQPQHF	TGTGCCAGCAGTACCCTCCGGGGAACGGATCAGCCCCAGCATTTT
TRBV28	NA	TRBJ2-7	NA	CASRTPRLVVHEQYF	TGTGCCAGCAGGACCCCCCGGCTAGTCGTGCACGAGCAGTACTTC
TRBV7-8	NA	TRBJ2-3	NA	CASSFDLPLPDTQYF	TGTGCCAGCAGCTTCGATTTGCCGCTGCCCGATACGCAGTATTTT
TRBV18	NA	TRBJ2-7	TRBD2	CASSPFRREGVSYEQYF	TGTGCCAGCTCACCCTTCCGGCGGGAGGGAGTGAGCTACGAGCAGTACTTC
TRBV19	few	TRBJ2-1	TRBD2	CASSGSGRVKYNEQFF	TGTGCCAGTAGTGGGAGCGGGAGGGTCAAATACAATGAGCAGTTCTTC
TRBV28	few	TRBJ1-5	TRBD1	CASSGSGTGGWGNQPQHF	TGTGCCAGCAGTGGATCCGGGACAGGGGGATGGGGCAATCAGCCCCAGCATTTT
TRBV4-2	NA	TRBJ2-7	TRBD1	CASSQHPGTGPYEQYF	TGTGCCAGCAGCCAACATCCCGGGACAGGGCCCTACGAGCAGTACTTC
TRBV6-5	NA	TRBJ2-7	TRBD2	CASSSGLAGGYEQYF	TGTGCCAGCAGTTCCGGACTAGCGGGAGGCTACGAGCAGTACTTC
TRBV19	NA	TRBJ2-7	NA	CASSIGSDNYEQYF	TGTGCCAGTAGTATAGGATCGGATAACTACGAGCAGTACTTC
TRBV11-1	few	TRBJ2-1	NA	CASSLELTSILYNEQFF	TGTGCCAGCAGCCTAGAGTTAACTAGTATCCTTTACAATGAGCAGTTCTTC
TRBV6-8	NA	TRBJ2-2	NA	CASSYGTGELFF	TGTGCCAGCAGTTACGGCACCGGGGAGCTGTTTTTT
TRBV29-1	NA	TRBJ2-7	TRBD1	CSVEDRGTGLTGEQYF	TGCAGCGTTGAAGATCGGGGGACAGGGCTAACGGGCGAGCAGTACTTC
TRBV18	few	TRBJ2-6	TRBD1	CASSPQQGQGYVLTF	TGTGCCAGCTCACCCCAACAGGGACAGGGGTACGTCCTGACTTTC
TRBV28	NA	TRBJ1-1	NA	CASSLVGHEAFF	TGTGCCAGCAGTTTAGTCGGACACGAAGCTTTCTTT
TRBV18	NA	TRBJ1-5	NA	CASSPSVGVQPQHF	TGTGCCAGCTCACCTTCAGTGGGGGTTCAGCCCCAGCATTTT
TRBV27	NA	TRBJ2-1	TRBD2	CASSGTSGYNEQFF	TGTGCCAGCAGCGGGACTAGCGGTTACAATGAGCAGTTCTTC
TRBV7-2	NA	TRBJ2-7	NA	CASSQGPYSYEQYF	TGCGCCAGCAGCCAAGGGCCATACTCCTACGAGCAGTACTTC
TRBV7-2	NA	TRBJ2-4	TRBD1	CASSRRDRSAIQYF	TGTGCCAGCAGCCGGCGGGACAGGAGCGCCATTCAGTACTTC
TRBV2	NA	TRBJ2-3	NA	CASKPEGLSTDTQYF	TGTGCCAGCAAGCCAGAGGGACTCAGCACAGATACGCAGTATTTT
TRBV7-9	few	TRBJ2-2	NA	CASSLQAASNTGELFF	TGTGCCAGCAGCTTACAGGCCGCCTCGAACACCGGGGAGCTGTTTTTT
TRBV19	NA	TRBJ1-2	NA	CATRRATNYTF	TGTGCCACCCGTCGGGCAACGAACTACACCTTC
TRBV7-2	NA	TRBJ2-3	TRBD2	CASSLAGLATDTQYF	TGTGCCAGCAGCTTAGCGGGACTAGCGACAGATACGCAGTATTTT
TRBV20-1	NA	TRBJ2-3	NA	CSASVWDTQYF	TGCAGTGCTAGCGTCTGGGATACGCAGTATTTT
TRBV5-4	few	TRBJ2-2	NA	CASSLRRDTGELFF	TGTGCCAGCAGCTTGCGGCGGGACACCGGGGAGCTGTTTTTT
TRBV5-6	NA	TRBJ2-7	NA	CASSLTDYEQYF	TGTGCCAGCAGCCTGACTGATTACGAGCAGTACTTC
TRBV5-1	few	TRBJ2-1	TRBD2	CASSSAYSGTSGYNEQFF	TGCGCCAGCAGCTCCGCTTACTCCGGGACTAGCGGCTACAATGAGCAGTTCTTC
TRBV19	NA	TRBJ1-1	TRBD1	CASSPGTENTEAFF	TGTGCCAGTAGTCCCGGGACAGAGAACACTGAAGCTTTCTTT
TRBV7-2	few	TRBJ2-2	NA	CASSRQTENTGELFF	TGTGCCAGCAGCCGACAGACCGAGAACACCGGGGAGCTGTTTTTT
TRBV7-9	NA	TRBJ2-3	TRBD2	CASSLAGATDTQYF	TGTGCCAGCTCTTTAGCGGGGGCCACAGATACGCAGTATTTT
TRBV29-1	NA	TRBJ1-1	NA	CSVERGRDPEAFF	TGCAGCGTTGAAAGGGGCAGGGACCCTGAAGCTTTCTTT
TRBV4-1	NA	TRBJ2-3	TRBD1	CASSQGTGGTDTQYF	TGCGCCAGCAGCCAGGGGACAGGGGGCACAGATACGCAGTATTTT
TRBV25-1	few	TRBJ2-1	NA	CASSEYNEQFF	TGTGCCAGCAGTGAATACAATGAGCAGTTCTTC
TRBV5-6	NA	TRBJ2-3	NA	CASSFQGPRTDTQYF	TGTGCCAGCAGCTTTCAAGGGCCCCGCACAGATACGCAGTATTTT
TRBV5-1	NA	TRBJ2-7	NA	CASSLDPGVSYEQYF	TGCGCCAGCAGCTTGGACCCGGGGGTTTCCTACGAGCAGTACTTC